The TCR beta chain described here comes from a study of cytomegalovirus exposure and HLA in healthy donors (dated by TCRdb to about 2017). With respect to the entire study: The 670 or so repertoires of the first cohort and the roughly 120 validation repertoires were produced on the same platform, according to a later analysis. The study aimed to test whether cataloging public T cell receptors could reveal signatures of past pathogen exposure. In addition to the first cohort of 666 subjects, a separate validation cohort of over 90 different subjects was used. To predict cytomegalovirus infection status, the study brought together high-throughput TCR immunosequencing, statistical association of individual TCRs with disease status, and machine learning.

Separate from the approximately 700-subject first cohort, the validation cohort of 90 to 150 subjects was the group to which the donors belonged. Based on the germline V gene (reference sequence), the CDR1 and CDR2 sequences are LNHDA and SQIVND. Its CDR3 holds 14 amino acids, cysteine through phenylalanine. Only CDR3 DNA is held: 42 bases, read in frame from base 1. V was cut back by 4 bases and J by 7 bases, leaving a gap of 11 bases between them. The study at large found these results: According to the authors, the approach could potentially be generalized to other disease states and immunological phenotypes. The validation cohort had no HLA typing available for a later analysis, so co-occurrence within that cohort was assessed over all 130 or so repertoires. While some public TCRs were present in many individuals, most TCR sequences turned up only very rarely across donors. In vitro tests confirmed that a few of the cytomegalovirus-associated TCR beta chains recognize cytomegalovirus antigens. In a later analysis, TCRs clustered in the first cohort were found to also tend to co-occur in the roughly 120 validation repertoires, with 90% to 95% of cluster scores above 0. The classifier was reported to diagnose cytomegalovirus status with high specificity and sensitivity in both the original and validation cohorts. In the study, approximately 150 TCR beta chains were listed as associated with cytomegalovirus.

Library prep was done by the immunoSEQ multiplex PCR assay. The source study handled its data this way. A statistical classification framework was built to diagnose cytomegalovirus status from the catalog of TCR beta chain sequences. In its TCRdb copy, this immuneACCESS table keeps in-frame sequences only and misses some clones. Where compared with another copy, unresolved V genes explain less than half of these, and the others have no known cause. V, J and clone size are taken as reported in that table, and D and trimming were inferred from the DNA itself. This sample has 140,000 to 150,000 clones in its table, and about 95% of those were observed once. 1.5% to 2% of the sample goes to the ten largest clones. This clone was picked up one time. Its antigen is not yet known. Within one base of it there is no much larger clone, and no base qualities were kept.

The chain employs TRBV19 and TRBJ1-6, with no confidently assigned D gene. The receptor comes from a man aged 18-30 years in good health and CMV-seropositive. Input material: PBMCs. The DNA sequence follows: TGTGCCAGTAGTACGGGTCCGAGAAATTCACCCCTCCACTTT. Its protein is CASSTGPRNSPLHF.